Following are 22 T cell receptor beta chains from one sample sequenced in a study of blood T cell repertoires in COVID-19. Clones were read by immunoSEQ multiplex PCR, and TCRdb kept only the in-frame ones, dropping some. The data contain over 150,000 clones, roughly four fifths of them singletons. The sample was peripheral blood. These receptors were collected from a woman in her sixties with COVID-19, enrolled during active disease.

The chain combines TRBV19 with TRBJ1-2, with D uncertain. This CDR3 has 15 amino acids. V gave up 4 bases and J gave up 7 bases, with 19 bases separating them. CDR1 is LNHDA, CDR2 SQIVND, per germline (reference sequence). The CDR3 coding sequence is TGTGCCAGTAGTACCCTTAATTCCGGACGGGGTGGCTACACCTTC. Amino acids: CASSTLNSGRGGYTF.

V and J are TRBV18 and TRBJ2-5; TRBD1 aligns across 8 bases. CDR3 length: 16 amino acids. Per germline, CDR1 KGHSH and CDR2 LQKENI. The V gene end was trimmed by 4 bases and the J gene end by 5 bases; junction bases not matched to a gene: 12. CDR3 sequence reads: CASSLPGQGEGETQYF. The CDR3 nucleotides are TGTGCCAGCTCACTCCCAGGACAGGGTGAGGGGGAGACCCAGTACTTC.

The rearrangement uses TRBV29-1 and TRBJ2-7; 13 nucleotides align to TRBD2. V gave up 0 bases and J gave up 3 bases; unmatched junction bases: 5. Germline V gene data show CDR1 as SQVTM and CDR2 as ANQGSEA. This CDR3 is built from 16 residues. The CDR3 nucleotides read TGCAGCGTTGAAGATCACGGGACTAGCGGGAACTACGAGCAGTACTTC. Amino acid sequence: CSVEDHGTSGNYEQYF.

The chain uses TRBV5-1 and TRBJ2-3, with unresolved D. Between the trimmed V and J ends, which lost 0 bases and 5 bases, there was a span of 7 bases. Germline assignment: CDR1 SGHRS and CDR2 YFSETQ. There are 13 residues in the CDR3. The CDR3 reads CASSLAFLDTQYF. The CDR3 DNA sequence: TGCGCCAGCAGCTTGGCCTTTTTAGATACGCAGTATTTT.

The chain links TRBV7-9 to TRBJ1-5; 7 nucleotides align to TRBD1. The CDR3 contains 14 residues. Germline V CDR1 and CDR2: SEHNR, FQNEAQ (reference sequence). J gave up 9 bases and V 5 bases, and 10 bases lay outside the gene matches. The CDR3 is CASSPGQPGSPQHF. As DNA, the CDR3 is TGTGCCAGCAGCCCGGGACAGCCAGGATCGCCCCAGCATTTT.

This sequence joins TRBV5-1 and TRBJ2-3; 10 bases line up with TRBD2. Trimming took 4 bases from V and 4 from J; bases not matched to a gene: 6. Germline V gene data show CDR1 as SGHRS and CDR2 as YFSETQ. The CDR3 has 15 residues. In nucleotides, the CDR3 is TGCGCCAGCAGCCCAAGGGGGACTAGCGCAGATACGCAGTATTTT. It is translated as CASSPRGTSADTQYF.

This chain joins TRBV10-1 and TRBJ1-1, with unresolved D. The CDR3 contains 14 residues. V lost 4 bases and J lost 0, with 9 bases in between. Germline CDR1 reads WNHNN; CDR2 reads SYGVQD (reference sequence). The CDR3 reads CASSVDPMNTEAFF. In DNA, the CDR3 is TGCGCCAGCAGTGTAGATCCCATGAACACTGAAGCTTTCTTT.

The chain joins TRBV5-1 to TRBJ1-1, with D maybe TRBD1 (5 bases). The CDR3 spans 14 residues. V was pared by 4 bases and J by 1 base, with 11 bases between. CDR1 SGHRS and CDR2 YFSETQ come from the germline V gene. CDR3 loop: CASSAGQTNTEAFF. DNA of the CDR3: TGCGCCAGCAGCGCCGGACAAACGAACACTGAAGCTTTCTTT. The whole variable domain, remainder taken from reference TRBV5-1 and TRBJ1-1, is KAGVTQTPRYLIKTRGQQVTLSCSPISGHRSVSWYQQTPGQGLQFLFEYFSETQRNKGNFPGRFSGRQFSNSRSEMNVSTLELGDSALYLCASSAGQTNTEAFFGQGTRLTVV.

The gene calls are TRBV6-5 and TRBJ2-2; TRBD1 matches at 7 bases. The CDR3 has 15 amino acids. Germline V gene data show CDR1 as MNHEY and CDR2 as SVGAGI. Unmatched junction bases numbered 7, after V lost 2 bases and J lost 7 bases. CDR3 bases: TGTGCCAGCAGTTACCGACGACAGGGTTTCGGGGAGCTGTTTTTT. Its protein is CASSYRRQGFGELFF.

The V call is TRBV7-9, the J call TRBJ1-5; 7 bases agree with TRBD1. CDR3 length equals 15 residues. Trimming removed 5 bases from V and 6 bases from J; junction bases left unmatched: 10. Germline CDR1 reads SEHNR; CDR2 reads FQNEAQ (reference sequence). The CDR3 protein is CASSPTGDGRQPQHF. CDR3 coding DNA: TGTGCCAGCAGCCCTACAGGGGACGGCCGTCAGCCCCAGCATTTT. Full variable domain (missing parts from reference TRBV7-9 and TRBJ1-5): DTGVSQNPRHKITKRGQNVTFRCDPISEHNRLYWYRQTLGQGPEFLTYFQNEAQLEKSRLLSDRFSAERPKGSFSTLEIQRTEQGDSAMYLCASSPTGDGRQPQHFGDGTRLSIL.

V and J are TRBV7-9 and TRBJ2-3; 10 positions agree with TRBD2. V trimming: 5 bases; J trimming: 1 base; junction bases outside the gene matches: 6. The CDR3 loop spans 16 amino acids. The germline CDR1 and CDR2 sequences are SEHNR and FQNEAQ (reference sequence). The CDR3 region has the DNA TGTGCCAGCAGCCTCATAGGGACTAGCGGCACAGATACGCAGTATTTT. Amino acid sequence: CASSLIGTSGTDTQYF.

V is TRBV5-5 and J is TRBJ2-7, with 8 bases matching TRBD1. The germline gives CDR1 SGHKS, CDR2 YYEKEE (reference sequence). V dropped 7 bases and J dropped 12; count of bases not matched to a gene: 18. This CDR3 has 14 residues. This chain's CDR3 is CASSPPGQDLQGYF. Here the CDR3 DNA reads TGTGCCAGCTCCCCCCCGGGACAGGACCTCCAGGGGTACTTC.

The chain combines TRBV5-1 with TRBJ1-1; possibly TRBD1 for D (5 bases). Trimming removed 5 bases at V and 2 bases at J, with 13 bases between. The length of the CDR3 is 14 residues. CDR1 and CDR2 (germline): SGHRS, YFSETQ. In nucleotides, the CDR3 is TGCGCCAGCAGAACCGGGACTGCTAACACTGAAGCTTTCTTT. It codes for CASRTGTANTEAFF.

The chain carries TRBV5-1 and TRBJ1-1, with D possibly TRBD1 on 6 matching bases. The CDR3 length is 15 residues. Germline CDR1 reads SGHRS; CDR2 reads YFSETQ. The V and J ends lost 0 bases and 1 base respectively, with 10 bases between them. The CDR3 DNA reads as TGCGCCAGCAGCTTGGTAGGGGGAAAGAACACTGAAGCTTTCTTT. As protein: CASSLVGGKNTEAFF. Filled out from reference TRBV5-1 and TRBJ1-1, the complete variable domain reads KAGVTQTPRYLIKTRGQQVTLSCSPISGHRSVSWYQQTPGQGLQFLFEYFSETQRNKGNFPGRFSGRQFSNSRSEMNVSTLELGDSALYLCASSLVGGKNTEAFFGQGTRLTVV.

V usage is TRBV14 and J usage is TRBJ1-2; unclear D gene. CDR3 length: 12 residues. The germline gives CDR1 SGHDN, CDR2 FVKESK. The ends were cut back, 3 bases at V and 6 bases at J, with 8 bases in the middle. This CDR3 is CASSQSPNGYTF. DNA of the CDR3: TGTGCCAGCAGCCAGTCCCCCAATGGCTACACCTTC.

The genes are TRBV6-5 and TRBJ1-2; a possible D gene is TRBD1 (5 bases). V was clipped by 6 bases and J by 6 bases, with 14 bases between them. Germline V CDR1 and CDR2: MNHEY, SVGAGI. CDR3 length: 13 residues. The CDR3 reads CASSDGTLDGYTF. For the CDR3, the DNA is TGTGCCAGCAGCGACGGGACTCTAGATGGCTACACCTTC.

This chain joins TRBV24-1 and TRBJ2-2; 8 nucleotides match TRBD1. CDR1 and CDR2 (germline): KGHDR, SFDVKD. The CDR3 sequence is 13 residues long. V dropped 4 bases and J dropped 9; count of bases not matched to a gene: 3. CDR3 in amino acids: CATSDQGARELFF. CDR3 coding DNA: TGTGCCACCAGTGACCAGGGGGCCCGGGAGCTGTTTTTT.

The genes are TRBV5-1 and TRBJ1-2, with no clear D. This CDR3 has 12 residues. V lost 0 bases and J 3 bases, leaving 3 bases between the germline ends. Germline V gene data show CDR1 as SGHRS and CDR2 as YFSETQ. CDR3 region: CASSLADYGYTF. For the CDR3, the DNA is TGCGCCAGCAGCTTGGCAGACTATGGCTACACCTTC.

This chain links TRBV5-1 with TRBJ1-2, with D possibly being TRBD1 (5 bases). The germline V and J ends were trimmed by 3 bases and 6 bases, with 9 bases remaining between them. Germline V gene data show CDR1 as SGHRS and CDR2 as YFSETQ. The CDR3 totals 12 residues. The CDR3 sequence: CASSSGLDGYTF. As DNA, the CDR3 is TGCGCCAGCAGCTCAGGGCTGGATGGCTACACCTTC.

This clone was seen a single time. CDR3 loop: CASSPGLSSYNEQFF. In DNA, the CDR3 is TGTGCCAGCTCACCAGGCCTCAGCTCCTACAATGAGCAGTTCTTC. The gene calls are TRBV18 and TRBJ2-1; D is unclear. The CDR3 has 15 amino acids. Looked up from germline, CDR1 is KGHSH and CDR2 is LQKENI. V dropped 2 bases and J dropped 0 bases, with 8 bases sitting between them. The variable domain in full, completed from reference TRBV18 and TRBJ2-1, reads NAGVMQNPRHLVRRRGQEARLRCSPMKGHSHVYWYRQLPEEGLKFMVYLQKENIIDESGMPKERFSAEFPKEGPSILRIQQVVRGDSAAYFCASSPGLSSYNEQFFGPGTRLTVL.

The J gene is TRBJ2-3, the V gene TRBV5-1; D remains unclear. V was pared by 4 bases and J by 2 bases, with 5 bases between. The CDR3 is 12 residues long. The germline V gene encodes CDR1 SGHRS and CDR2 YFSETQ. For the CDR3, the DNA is TGCGCCAGCAGCACAAACACAGATACGCAGTATTTT. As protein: CASSTNTDTQYF.

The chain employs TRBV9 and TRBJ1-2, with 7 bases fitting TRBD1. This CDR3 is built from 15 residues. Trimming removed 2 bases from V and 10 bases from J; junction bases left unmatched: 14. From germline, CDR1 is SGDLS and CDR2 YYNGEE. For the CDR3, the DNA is TGTGCCAGCAGCGTTGGACAGGCAAACGTCCGGGTCTACACCTTC. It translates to CASSVGQANVRVYTF.